These T cell receptor beta chains were read from a single sample in a study of blood T cell repertoires in COVID-19. Here immunoSEQ multiplex PCR was the method, and the copy in TCRdb shows in-frame clones only, minus some. The table lists 150,000 or so clones, 84% of them singletons. The sample consisted of peripheral blood. Receptors originate from a man between 18 and 35 years old with active or convalescent COVID-19. The CDR3 runs from the conserved cysteine through the conserved F or W. A D gene is named only where the DNA matches it firmly. Clone size, where shown, is once, few, many, or a class for clones that have expanded.

d_gene	v_gene	j_gene	abundance	CDR3aa	CDR3nt
TRBD1	TRBV30	TRBJ2-7	NA	CAWSVATGVLDEQYF	TGTGCCTGGAGTGTAGCGACAGGGGTTCTCGACGAGCAGTACTTC
NA	TRBV2	TRBJ1-2	NA	CASSAEQGGYGYTF	TGTGCCAGCAGTGCTGAACAGGGTGGATATGGCTACACCTTC
NA	TRBV5-6	TRBJ1-1	NA	CASSLRQTGLNTEAFF	TGTGCCAGCAGCCTGCGACAAACAGGGCTGAACACTGAAGCTTTCTTT
TRBD1	TRBV5-1	TRBJ2-2	NA	CASSPGTGRVGELFF	TGCGCCAGCAGCCCCGGGACAGGGAGGGTCGGGGAGCTGTTTTTT
NA	TRBV11-3	TRBJ2-1	few	CASSLARPQQGEGSEQFF	TGTGCCAGCAGCTTAGCCAGGCCCCAACAGGGAGAGGGGAGTGAGCAGTTCTTC
NA	TRBV6-5	TRBJ2-1	NA	CASSGTHYNEQFF	TGTGCCAGCAGCGGGACTCACTACAATGAGCAGTTCTTC
NA	TRBV5-4	TRBJ2-5	NA	CASSLGSKETQYF	TGTGCCAGCAGCTTGGGGTCTAAAGAGACCCAGTACTTC
NA	TRBV11-3	TRBJ2-1	NA	CASSLDTRQQFF	TGTGCCAGCAGCTTAGATACGCGGCAGCAGTTCTTC
TRBD2	TRBV4-2	TRBJ2-2	NA	CASSQDTTSGSGELFF	TGTGCCAGCAGCCAAGATACAACTAGCGGGTCCGGGGAGCTGTTTTTT
TRBD1	TRBV6-4	TRBJ1-1	NA	CASSAEGAGSTEAFF	TGTGCCAGCAGTGCTGAGGGGGCAGGGAGCACTGAAGCTTTCTTT
TRBD2	TRBV7-6	TRBJ2-1	NA	CASSLIYPSGGTNNEQFF	TGTGCCAGCAGCTTAATCTACCCTAGCGGGGGGACTAACAATGAGCAGTTCTTC
NA	TRBV6-5	TRBJ1-3	NA	CASSSGGLGNTIYF	TGTGCCAGCAGTTCGGGGGGGTTAGGAAACACCATATATTTT
NA	TRBV7-2	TRBJ1-1	few	CASSFIGPSNTEAFF	TGTGCCAGCAGCTTTATCGGTCCCTCGAACACTGAAGCTTTCTTT
NA	TRBV14	TRBJ1-6	NA	CASSQGQNSPLHF	TGTGCCAGCAGCCAAGGGCAGAATTCACCCCTCCACTTT
TRBD2	TRBV7-9	TRBJ2-3	NA	CASSLILGLAGEDTQYF	TGTGCCAGCAGCCTAATCCTAGGACTAGCGGGAGAAGATACGCAGTATTTT
NA	TRBV7-2	TRBJ1-5	NA	CASSRTKGNQPQHF	TGTGCCAGCAGCCGGACAAAAGGGAATCAGCCCCAGCATTTT
NA	TRBV7-9	TRBJ1-2	NA	CASSWGVGGYTF	TGTGCCAGCAGCTGGGGGGTTGGTGGCTACACCTTC
TRBD1	TRBV28	TRBJ1-1	NA	CASSEPGTTGSGGFF	TGTGCCAGCAGTGAGCCTGGGACAACCGGATCAGGGGGTTTCTTT
NA	TRBV2	TRBJ1-1	many	CASSVGQNTEAFF	TGTGCCAGCAGTGTGGGCCAGAACACTGAAGCTTTCTTT
NA	TRBV5-8	TRBJ2-1	NA	CASTHMGLEQFF	TGTGCCAGCACCCACATGGGGCTCGAGCAGTTCTTC
NA	TRBV6-2/TRBV6-3	TRBJ1-2	NA	CASSVSYGYTF	TGTGCCAGCAGTGTCAGCTATGGCTACACCTTC
NA	TRBV3-1/TRBV3-2	TRBJ2-1	NA	CASSQERTRGHEQFF	TGTGCCAGCAGCCAAGAGCGAACAAGGGGCCATGAGCAGTTCTTC
TRBD1	TRBV15	TRBJ2-1	NA	CATSRPGQGRNEQFF	TGTGCCACCAGCAGACCGGGACAGGGACGCAATGAGCAGTTCTTC
TRBD2	TRBV5-8	TRBJ2-3	NA	CASIDKRGKGGGKDTQYF	TGTGCCAGCATCGACAAACGAGGGAAGGGCGGGGGGAAAGATACGCAGTATTTT
NA	TRBV7-2	TRBJ1-2	NA	CASSIQGPTNYGYTF	TGTGCCAGCAGCATACAGGGTCCTACTAACTATGGCTACACCTTC
TRBD1	TRBV11-1	TRBJ2-7	NA	CASSPKMPGQGYEQYF	TGTGCCAGCAGCCCGAAAATGCCGGGACAGGGGTACGAGCAGTACTTC
NA	TRBV3-1/TRBV3-2	TRBJ1-5	NA	CASSPFRDRPEPQHF	TGTGCCAGCAGCCCATTTCGCGACAGGCCGGAGCCCCAGCATTTT
NA	TRBV28	TRBJ2-3	NA	CASQGVDTDTQYF	TGTGCCAGCCAAGGGGTCGACACAGATACGCAGTATTTT
TRBD1	TRBV11-2	TRBJ1-6	NA	CASSLAARTGRGSPLHF	TGTGCCAGCAGCTTAGCGGCCAGGACAGGGAGAGGTTCACCCCTCCACTTT
NA	TRBV7-9	TRBJ1-2	NA	CASSPFGRGYTF	TGTGCCAGCAGCCCTTTCGGGAGGGGCTACACCTTC
TRBD1	TRBV2	TRBJ2-7	once	CASSEEGTGGNYEQYF	TGTGCCAGCAGTGAGGAGGGGACAGGGGGCAACTACGAGCAGTACTTC
NA	TRBV5-1	TRBJ1-1	NA	CASSRAFGVNTEAFF	TGCGCCAGCAGCAGAGCGTTCGGAGTGAACACTGAAGCTTTCTTT
TRBD1	TRBV19	TRBJ1-5	once	CASSTDRDRGNQPQHF	TGTGCCAGTAGTACAGACCGGGACAGGGGTAATCAGCCCCAGCATTTT
NA	TRBV12-3/TRBV12-4	TRBJ1-2	NA	CASRGDANYGYTF	TGTGCCAGCAGGGGCGATGCTAACTATGGCTACACCTTC
NA	TRBV12-3/TRBV12-4	TRBJ1-5	once	CASSPSYSQPQHF	TGTGCCAGCAGCCCTTCTTACAGTCAGCCCCAGCATTTT
NA	TRBV11-2	TRBJ1-1	NA	CASSFGRNTEAFF	TGTGCCAGCAGCTTTGGCAGGAACACTGAAGCTTTCTTT
TRBD2	TRBV18	TRBJ2-1	NA	CASSPARGAGVHNEQFF	TGTGCCAGCTCACCAGCCCGGGGAGCGGGAGTCCACAATGAGCAGTTCTTC
TRBD2	TRBV7-2	TRBJ2-2	NA	CASSPRTSGSTGELFF	TGTGCCAGCAGCCCCCGGACTAGCGGAAGCACCGGGGAGCTGTTTTTT
TRBD2	TRBV15	TRBJ2-7	NA	CATSRAQTSGGYEQYF	TGTGCCACCAGCAGAGCCCAGACTAGCGGGGGGTACGAGCAGTACTTC
NA	TRBV3-1/TRBV3-2	TRBJ2-7	NA	CASLGPSQQYF	TGTGCCAGCCTAGGCCCCTCTCAGCAGTACTTC
TRBD2	TRBV27	TRBJ2-3	NA	CASSWRGGRGADTQYF	TGTGCCAGCAGTTGGCGGGGGGGCAGGGGCGCAGATACGCAGTATTTT
TRBD2	TRBV18	TRBJ2-6	NA	CASSLGLAGVSGANVLTF	TGTGCCAGCTCACTGGGACTAGCGGGAGTAAGTGGGGCCAACGTCCTGACTTTC
NA	TRBV6-5	TRBJ2-1	NA	CASRGLAHNNEQFF	TGTGCCAGTAGGGGCCTAGCGCACAACAATGAGCAGTTCTTC
TRBD1	TRBV12-3/TRBV12-4	TRBJ2-7	few	CASSMTGVGGQYF	TGTGCCAGCAGTATGACAGGGGTAGGGGGGCAGTACTTC
NA	TRBV5-4	TRBJ2-7	NA	CASSLEGRFYEQYF	TGTGCCAGCAGCTTGGAAGGCAGGTTCTACGAGCAGTACTTC
TRBD2	TRBV24-1	TRBJ2-1	NA	CATSGYKGLAGGSSYNEQFF	TGTGCCACCAGTGGATACAAGGGACTAGCGGGAGGGAGCTCCTACAATGAGCAGTTCTTC
NA	TRBV19	TRBJ1-2	NA	CASSPSDRDTVYGYTF	TGTGCCAGTAGTCCCTCGGACCGGGACACGGTCTATGGCTACACCTTC
NA	TRBV2	TRBJ1-1	NA	CASSVRANTEAFF	TGTGCCAGCAGTGTGAGGGCGAACACTGAAGCTTTCTTT
NA	TRBV5-1	TRBJ2-1	NA	CASSRGANNEQFF	TGCGCCAGCAGCCGTGGGGCAAACAATGAGCAGTTCTTC
TRBD2	TRBV5-6	TRBJ2-3	NA	CASSGALSGPLTDTQYF	TGTGCCAGCAGCGGAGCCCTTAGCGGGCCCCTCACAGATACGCAGTATTTT
NA	TRBV5-4	TRBJ2-2	NA	CASSLWGAGELFF	TGTGCCAGCAGCCTTTGGGGGGCCGGGGAGCTGTTTTTT
NA	TRBV21-1	TRBJ1-2	NA	CASSKRGQGGGYTF	TGTGCCAGCAGCAAAAGGGGGCAGGGAGGAGGCTACACCTTC
NA	TRBV7-2	TRBJ2-2	NA	CASSGDMAQASTGELFF	TGTGCCAGCAGCGGGGACATGGCCCAGGCCAGCACCGGGGAGCTGTTTTTT
TRBD1	TRBV6-5	TRBJ2-7	NA	CASRGQGYEQYF	TGTGCCAGCAGGGGACAGGGGTACGAGCAGTACTTC